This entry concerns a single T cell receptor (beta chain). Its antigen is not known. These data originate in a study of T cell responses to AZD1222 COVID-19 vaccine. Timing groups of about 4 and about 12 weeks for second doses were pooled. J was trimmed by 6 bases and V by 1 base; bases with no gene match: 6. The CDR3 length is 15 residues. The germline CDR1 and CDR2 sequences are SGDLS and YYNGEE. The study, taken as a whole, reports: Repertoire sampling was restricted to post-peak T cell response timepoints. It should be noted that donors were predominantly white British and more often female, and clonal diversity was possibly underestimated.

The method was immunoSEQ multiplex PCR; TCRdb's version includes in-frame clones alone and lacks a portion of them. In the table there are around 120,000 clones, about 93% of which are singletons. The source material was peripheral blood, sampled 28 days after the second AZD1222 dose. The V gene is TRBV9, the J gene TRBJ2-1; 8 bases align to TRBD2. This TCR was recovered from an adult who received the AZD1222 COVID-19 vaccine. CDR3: CASSVTGREGNEQFF. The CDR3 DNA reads TGTGCCAGCAGCGTAACAGGTCGGGAGGGCAATGAGCAGTTCTTC.